Listed below are T cell receptor beta chains from one sample, sequenced in a study of beta chain features in type 1 diabetes. This table comes from immunoSEQ multiplex PCR, and its TCRdb copy is limited to in-frame clones, with some not included. The repertoire has 310,000 or so clones, 8% of them found once; the top ten carry around 0.44%. The sequencing input was central memory CD4+ T cells from blood. The source of these receptors is a woman aged 18-29 years in good health. The conserved cysteine and the conserved F or W are not part of the CDR3 here. The D gene is left open where the match is weak.

V gene | D gene | CDR3 protein
TRBV6-1 | . | ASREGVEKLF
TRBV21-1 | . | ASSAHRTYHPNQPQH
TRBV9 | TRBD1 | ASSVGQGNEKLF
TRBV5-4 | TRBD1 | ASSSTGEVYTQY
TRBV5-8 | . | ASSLHLADDTQY
TRBV18 | . | ASSPEFSSGNTIY
TRBV6-5 | . | ASSYLRDTEAF
TRBV7-9 | . | ASSSQTRGPD
TRBV27 | TRBD2 | ASSLSKGTSRPDTQY
TRBV11-1 | . | ASSSTLQETQY
TRBV6-6 | . | ASSSTDTQY
TRBV7-9 | . | ASSPGASSNQPQH
TRBV20-1 | . | SASEWEAF
TRBV29-1 | . | SVGQFNQPQH
TRBV28 | . | ASSGNSFQTDTQY
TRBV10-3 | TRBD2 | AISAGLAGSYEQY
TRBV11-2 | . | ASSLEGIARPPHNEQF
TRBV7-9 | . | ASSRDRLNTEAF
TRBV5-8 | . | ASSLGRQPQH
TRBV15 | . | ATSRDQYSGNTIY
TRBV10-1 | . | ASSVSVGVWGEQF
TRBV15 | . | ATSRDRTPSYNEQF
TRBV7-6 | . | ASSLGTGRKTQY
TRBV4-2 | . | ASSLYGGGEAF
TRBV7-2 | TRBD2 | ASSLASGSAGELF
TRBV21-1 | . | ASSKEDSSPPDTQY
TRBV5-1 | TRBD2 | ASSLGSGSPYNEQF
TRBV28 | . | ASGGENHQPQH
TRBV2 | . | ASNLRQETQY
TRBV28 | TRBD2 | ASSLTSGRVVSHEQY
TRBV9 | . | ASSVVRTEYNEQF
TRBV7-9 | TRBD1 | ASSTGTGGETQY
TRBV11-2 | . | ASSLARGVSYNEQF